One and the same sample provided the 17 T cell receptor beta chains below, sequenced in a study of blood T cells in healthy people across ages. With a J-beta primer mix and a sample-barcoded 5' primer, a second PCR ran about 6 to 11 cycles. TCRdb used MiXCR to reprocess the 5' RACE reads, holding one entry per CDR3 protein. This sample has roughly 1.4 million distinct CDR3 sequences; almost 60% occur once, and the top ten carry under 8.5%. Input material: blood. These receptors came from a man between 18 and 35 years old in good health.

The chain combines TRBV6-1 with TRBJ2-4; D is unclear. Matching the DNA end better, TRBJ2-7 makes the J call doubtful. CDR1 and CDR2 from the germline V gene are MNHNS and SASEGT. The CDR3 length is 14 residues. The CDR3 protein is CASGTVPYYYEQYF. CDR3 DNA: TGTGCCAGCGGTACGGTCCCCTATTACTACGAGCAGTACTTC.

The chain is built from TRBV15 and TRBJ2-7; D might be TRBD2 (5 bases). This CDR3 contains 15 residues. CDR1 is LNHNV and CDR2 is YYDKDF in the germline V gene (reference sequence). Trimming shortened V by 0 bases and J by 1 base, and 10 bases separated the two germline ends. The DNA for the CDR3 is TGTGCCACCAGCAGAGAGATTGGGGAGTCCTACGAGCAGTACTTC. Amino acid sequence: CATSREIGESYEQYF.

J is TRBJ2-2 and V is TRBV21-1; the table's D call, TRBD1, has no DNA check behind it. TRBV21-1 corresponds to a pseudogene. The CDR3 runs 12 residues. The CDR3 bases are TGTGCCAGCACGGGCACCCGCGGGGAGCTGTTTTTT. It yields the protein CASTGTRGELFF.

This chain links TRBV28 with TRBJ1-2; TRBD1 is a possible D gene (5 bases). V dropped 6 bases and J dropped 2 bases, with 13 bases sitting between them. Per the germline V gene, CDR1 is MDHEN and CDR2 is SYDVKM. The length of the CDR3 is 14 residues. The CDR3 DNA sequence: TGTGCCAGCAGCCCAGGGCCGCGGAACTATGGCTACACCTTC. This codes for CASSPGPRNYGYTF.

The chain combines TRBV15 with TRBJ2-3; D unclear. There are 15 residues in the CDR3. Germline CDR1 and CDR2: LNHNV and YYDKDF (reference sequence). V shed 0 bases and J shed 4 bases, with 11 bases lying between them. As DNA, the CDR3 is TGTGCCACCAGCAGAGATAGGGCAACGGCAGATACGCAGTATTTT. Its protein is CATSRDRATADTQYF. Looking up the rest from reference TRBV15 and TRBJ2-3 gives the full variable domain: DAMVIQNPRYQVTQFGKPVTLSCSQTLNHNVMYWYQQKSSQAPKLLFHYYDKDFNNEADTPDNFQSRRPNTSFCFLDIRSPGLGDTAMYLCATSRDRATADTQYFGPGTRLTVL.

This chain connects TRBV29-1 to TRBJ2-3; no clear D gene. V was pared by 3 bases and J by 0 bases, with 10 bases between. From germline, CDR1 is SQVTM and CDR2 ANQGSEA. The CDR3 runs to 14 residues. This CDR3 reads CSVEVFSSTDTQYF. CDR3 in DNA: TGCAGCGTTGAGGTGTTCTCTAGCACAGATACGCAGTATTTT.

This chain links TRBV3-1 with TRBJ1-6; D remains unclear. The CDR3 length is 14 residues. Germline CDR1 LGHDT, CDR2 YNNKEL (reference sequence). V was clipped by 3 bases and J by 7 bases, with 10 bases between them. CDR3 residues: CASSQIRQNSPLHF. CDR3 sequence (DNA): TGTGCCAGCAGCCAGATAAGGCAAAATTCACCCCTCCACTTT.

This clonotype has a handful of counts. The chain links TRBV12-3 or TRBV12-4 to TRBJ2-5; 7 nucleotides line up with TRBD2. The CDR3 is 16 residues long. V dropped 3 bases and J dropped 0; count of bases not matched to a gene: 7. CDR3 nucleotides: TGTGCCAGCAGTTTCGTCCTAGCGGAAGACCAAGAGACCCAGTACTTC. Encoded protein: CASSFVLAEDQETQYF.

The chain combines TRBV29-1 with TRBJ2-7; TRBD1 matches at 7 bases. The CDR3 length is 14 residues. CDR1 and CDR2 from the germline V gene are SQVTM and ANQGSEA. V lost 1 base, J lost 6 bases, and 9 bases stayed unmatched. In DNA, the CDR3 is TGCAGCGTTGAAGGAACAGGGGTCGGCTCCGAGCAGTACTTC. It is translated as CSVEGTGVGSEQYF.

This chain links TRBV5-1 with TRBJ1-5, with a possible D match to TRBD1 (5 bases). The V gene lost 5 bases and the J gene lost 2 bases, with 20 bases spanning the gap. Germline V gives CDR1 SGHRS, CDR2 YFSETQ. This CDR3 comprises 17 residues. The CDR3 nucleotides read TGCGCCAGCAGAAAGGGACCGGCCGGGGATCGCAATCAGCCCCAGCATTTT. Translating gives CASRKGPAGDRNQPQHF. Drawing the rest from reference TRBV5-1 and TRBJ1-5, the complete variable domain is KAGVTQTPRYLIKTRGQQVTLSCSPISGHRSVSWYQQTPGQGLQFLFEYFSETQRNKGNFPGRFSGRQFSNSRSEMNVSTLELGDSALYLCASRKGPAGDRNQPQHFGDGTRLSIL.

The chain recombines TRBV20-1 with TRBJ2-5, with 8 bases that match TRBD2. The V gene's germline CDR1 is DFQATT and CDR2 SNEGSKA (reference sequence). The trim removed 6 bases at V and 4 bases at J, leaving 16 bases unmatched. This CDR3 has 16 residues. CDR3 sequence reads: CSAADGSGRWTETQYF. DNA of the CDR3: TGCAGTGCCGCGGACGGAAGCGGGAGATGGACAGAGACCCAGTACTTC.

This clonotype was counted only a few times. The chain has TRBV11-1 and TRBJ2-7, with D possibly matching TRBD2 (5 bases). The CDR3 contains 12 residues. Germline V gives CDR1 SGHAT, CDR2 FQDESV (reference sequence). V was cut by 6 bases and J by 5 bases, with 11 bases left in between. The CDR3 region is CASRDGNDEQYF. The CDR3 DNA reads as TGTGCCAGCAGAGACGGGAACGACGAGCAGTACTTC.

V is TRBV21-1 and J is TRBJ2-1; the D call in the table, TRBD1, was not verified against the DNA. TRBV21-1 is a documented pseudogene. This CDR3 is 16 amino acids long. CDR3 sequence reads: CASSNGTRGVDNEQFF. The CDR3, as DNA: TGTGCCAGCAGCAATGGGACCCGGGGGGTCGACAATGAGCAGTTCTTC.

This chain uses TRBV29-1 with TRBJ2-4, with TRBD1 as a possible D gene (5 bases). The end of the DNA is better explained by TRBJ2-7, so the J call may be wrong. This CDR3 comprises 18 residues. CDR1 SQVTM and CDR2 ANQGSEA come from the germline V gene. CDR3: CSVEDLRQPSDSGYEQYF. The CDR3 DNA reads TGCAGCGTTGAAGACCTTAGACAGCCAAGCGATTCGGGCTACGAGCAGTACTTC.

The chain is built from TRBV12-3 or TRBV12-4 and TRBJ1-5; D remains ambiguous. With 5 bases removed from V and 4 bases from J, the gap between germline ends came to 9 bases. CDR3 length: 13 residues. The CDR3 loop reads CASSQTYNQPQHF. CDR3 nucleotide sequence: TGTGCCAGCAGTCAAACATATAATCAGCCCCAGCATTTT.

This sequence joins TRBV20-1 and TRBJ2-3, with unresolved D. Germline CDR1 DFQATT, CDR2 SNEGSKA (reference sequence). This CDR3 has 17 residues. V dropped 0 bases and J dropped 2 bases, with 18 bases sitting between them. CDR3 sequence reads: CSARDRIGLDHTDTQYF. CDR3 bases: TGCAGTGCTAGAGATCGGATCGGGCTCGATCACACAGATACGCAGTATTTT.

In this sample, this clonotype turned up a few times. J is TRBJ2-7 and V is TRBV6-6; possible D gene TRBD1, 6 bases. Trimming left V 7 bases short and J 3 bases short, with 10 bases between. The germline V gene encodes CDR1 MNHNY and CDR2 SVGAGI (reference sequence). This CDR3 has 12 amino acids. The CDR3 region is CASNLGGYEQYF. The CDR3 region has the DNA TGTGCCAGCAACTTAGGGGGCTACGAGCAGTACTTC.